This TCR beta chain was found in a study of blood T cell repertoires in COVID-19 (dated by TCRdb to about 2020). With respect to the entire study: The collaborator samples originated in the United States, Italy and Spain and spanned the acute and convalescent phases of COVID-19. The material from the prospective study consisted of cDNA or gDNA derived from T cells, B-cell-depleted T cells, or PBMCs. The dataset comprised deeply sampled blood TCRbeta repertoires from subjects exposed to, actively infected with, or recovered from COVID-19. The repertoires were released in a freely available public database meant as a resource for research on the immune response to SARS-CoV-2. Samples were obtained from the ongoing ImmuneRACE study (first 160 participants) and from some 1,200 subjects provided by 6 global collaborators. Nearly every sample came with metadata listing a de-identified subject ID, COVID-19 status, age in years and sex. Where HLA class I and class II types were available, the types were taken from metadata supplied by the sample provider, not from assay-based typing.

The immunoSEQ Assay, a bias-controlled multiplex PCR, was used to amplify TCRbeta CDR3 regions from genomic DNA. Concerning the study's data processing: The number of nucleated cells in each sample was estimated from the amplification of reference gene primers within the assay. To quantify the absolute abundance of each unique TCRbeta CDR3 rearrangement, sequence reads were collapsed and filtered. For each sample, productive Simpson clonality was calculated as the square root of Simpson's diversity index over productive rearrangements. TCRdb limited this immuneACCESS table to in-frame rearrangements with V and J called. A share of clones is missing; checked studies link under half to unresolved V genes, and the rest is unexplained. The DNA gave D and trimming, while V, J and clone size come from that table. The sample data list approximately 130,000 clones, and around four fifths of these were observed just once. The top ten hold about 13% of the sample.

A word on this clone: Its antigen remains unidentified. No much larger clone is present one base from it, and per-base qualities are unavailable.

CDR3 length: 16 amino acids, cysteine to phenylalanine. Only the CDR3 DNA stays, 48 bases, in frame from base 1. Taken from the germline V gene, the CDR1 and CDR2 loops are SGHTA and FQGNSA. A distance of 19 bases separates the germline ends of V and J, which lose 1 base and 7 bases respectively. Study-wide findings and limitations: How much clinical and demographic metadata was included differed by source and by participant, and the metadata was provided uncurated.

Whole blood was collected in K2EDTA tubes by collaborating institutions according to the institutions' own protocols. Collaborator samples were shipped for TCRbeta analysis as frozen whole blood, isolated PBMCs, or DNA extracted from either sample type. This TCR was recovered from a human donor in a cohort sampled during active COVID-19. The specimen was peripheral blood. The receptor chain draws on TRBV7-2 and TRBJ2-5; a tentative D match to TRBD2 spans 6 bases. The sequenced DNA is TGTGCCAGCAGCTTAGTTGGGGACTTGCACAAATCGACCCAGTACTTC. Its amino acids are CASSLVGDLHKSTQYF.